This TCR beta chain was found in a study of molecular identifiers for immune sequencing clone quantification. Bulk TCR libraries used previously described methods and listed TCR primers. TCRdb fed the PCR reads into MiXCR, producing one record per CDR3 protein. The table lists over 600,000 distinct CDR3 sequences, 15% to 20% of them singletons. In this sample, this clonotype turned up many times. Its target is unknown. Study-wide results and limits: Underestimation of highly expanded clone sizes could arise where identical TCR molecules share a barcode.

Germline values: CDR1 MNHNY, CDR2 SVGAGI (reference sequence). With 2 bases removed from V and 0 bases from J, the gap between germline ends came to 14 bases. The CDR3 is 17 residues long. Input material: naive CD8+ T cells from blood, with Jurkat cell RNA spiked in. Subset given: FACS-sorted CD8+CD4-CCR7+CD45RA+ naive T cells. The clonotype was recovered from a human donor in good health. Some libraries in this study had Jurkat cell RNA spiked in. The J gene is TRBJ1-5, the V gene TRBV6-6; no firm D call. CDR3 in DNA: TGTGCCAGCAGTTACACGTCAGAGGCATATAGCAATCAGCCCCAGCATTTT. Protein: CASSYTSEAYSNQPQHF.